The next 30 T cell receptor beta chains were all read from a single sample in a study of cytomegalovirus exposure and HLA in healthy donors. A multiplex PCR was run with 60 Vbeta primers and 13 Jbeta primers. Libraries were prepared by immunoSEQ multiplex PCR; TCRdb keeps only in-frame clonotypes and omits some of them. The data hold roughly 180,000 clones, with 84% observed a single time. The sample taken for sequencing was PBMCs. Every receptor here comes from a man aged 30-40 years in good health and CMV-seronegative.

The chain joins TRBV7-9 to TRBJ2-7; the D is unclear. Trimming shortened V by 5 bases and J by 9 bases, and 14 bases separated the two germline ends. CDR3 size: 12 residues. The germline gives CDR1 SEHNR, CDR2 FQNEAQ (reference sequence). CDR3 DNA sequence: TGTGCCAGCAGCGCAACGGGTCTTGGGCAGTACTTC. Its translation: CASSATGLGQYF.

The V and J genes are TRBV14 and TRBJ2-3; 16 bases map to TRBD2. Looked up from germline, CDR1 is SGHDN and CDR2 is FVKESK. The J segment lost 1 base and the V segment lost 3 bases, leaving 1 base of the junction unmatched. This CDR3 is built from 17 residues. The CDR3 DNA reads as TGTGCCAGCAGCCAGGGACTAGCGGGAGGGCGCACAGATACGCAGTATTTT. This encodes CASSQGLAGGRTDTQYF.

The V and J genes are TRBV9 and TRBJ1-2, with TRBD1 matching over 7 bases. Germline V gene data show CDR1 as SGDLS and CDR2 as YYNGEE. This CDR3 has 13 amino acids. The V and J ends lost 0 bases and 7 bases, in that order; junction bases with no gene match: 3. CDR3 residues: CASSVEQGIGYTF. The CDR3 nucleotides are TGTGCCAGCAGCGTAGAACAGGGGATTGGCTACACCTTC.

This sequence joins TRBV5-1 and TRBJ2-7, with 10 bases aligning to TRBD1. Germline V lookup: CDR1 SGHRS, CDR2 YFSETQ. The CDR3 is 15 residues long. V lost 3 bases, J lost 4 bases, and 7 bases stayed unmatched. CDR3 residues: CASSSHRQGAYEQYF. CDR3 bases: TGCGCCAGCAGCTCACACAGACAGGGGGCGTACGAGCAGTACTTC. Full variable domain (rest looked up from reference TRBV5-1 and TRBJ2-7): KAGVTQTPRYLIKTRGQQVTLSCSPISGHRSVSWYQQTPGQGLQFLFEYFSETQRNKGNFPGRFSGRQFSNSRSEMNVSTLELGDSALYLCASSSHRQGAYEQYFGPGTRLTVT.

J is TRBJ1-4 and V is TRBV15; TRBD1 aligns across 8 bases. Trimming took 2 bases from V and 7 from J; bases not matched to a gene: 6. Germline CDR1 reads LNHNV; CDR2 reads YYDKDF (reference sequence). CDR3 length: 15 amino acids. The CDR3 protein is CATSRIRGRVEKLFF. The CDR3 region has the DNA TGTGCCACCAGCAGAATCAGGGGGCGAGTTGAAAAACTGTTTTTT.

This clone showed up just once. The chain employs TRBV5-1 and TRBJ1-3; D is perhaps TRBD1 (6 bases). V lost 7 bases to trimming and J lost 8 bases, with 16 bases between them. Germline V gene sequence: CDR1 SGHRS, CDR2 YFSETQ. The CDR3 totals 13 residues. CDR3 sequence reads: CASGNGQSDTIYF. The CDR3, as DNA: TGCGCCAGCGGAAACGGACAGTCCGACACCATATATTTT.

The chain recombines TRBV7-9 with TRBJ1-1; D possibly corresponds to TRBD1 (6 bases). Germline V CDR1 and CDR2: SEHNR, FQNEAQ (reference sequence). The CDR3 consists of 18 residues. Trimming stripped 5 bases from V and 4 bases from J, with 26 bases between. The chain's CDR3 is CASSATGTIGGGGTEAFF. In DNA form, the CDR3 reads TGTGCCAGCAGCGCCACCGGGACAATCGGGGGGGGAGGCACTGAAGCTTTCTTT.

V usage is TRBV6-5 and J usage is TRBJ1-1, with D uncertain. This CDR3 comprises 14 residues. Per the germline V gene, CDR1 is MNHEY and CDR2 is SVGAGI. Trimming pared 0 bases from V and 8 bases from J, leaving 13 bases between. The CDR3 loop reads CASSYSLVTTEAFF. The CDR3 DNA follows: TGTGCCAGCAGTTACTCGCTGGTGACGACAGAAGCTTTCTTT.

The chain employs TRBV5-1 and TRBJ1-6; 7 nucleotides agree with TRBD1. The J segment lost 10 bases and the V segment lost 4 bases, leaving 14 bases of the junction unmatched. CDR1 and CDR2 (germline): SGHRS, YFSETQ. This CDR3 is 16 amino acids long. As DNA, the CDR3 is TGCGCCAGCAGCCCTACTATCCGACAGGGTGGATCACCCCTCCACTTT. Its translation is CASSPTIRQGGSPLHF.

This clone was observed a handful of times. The chain links TRBV19 to TRBJ1-2, with 8 bases that match TRBD1. The J segment lost 6 bases and the V segment lost 8 bases, leaving 23 bases of the junction unmatched. Germline V gene data show CDR1 as LNHDA and CDR2 as SQIVND (reference sequence). This CDR3 has 18 amino acids. CDR3 protein: CASSPLLDRELLNHGYTF. CDR3 nucleotide sequence: TGTGCCAGTTCCCCCTTACTGGACAGGGAATTATTGAATCATGGCTACACCTTC. Drawing the rest from reference TRBV19 and TRBJ1-2, the complete variable domain is DGGITQSPKYLFRKEGQNVTLSCEQNLNHDAMYWYRQDPGQGLRLIYYSQIVNDFQKGDIAEGYSVSREKKESFPLTVTSAQKNPTAFYLCASSPLLDRELLNHGYTFGSGTRLTVV.

The chain recombines TRBV11-2 with TRBJ1-2; D perhaps matches TRBD1 (5 bases). The V gene's germline CDR1 is SGHAT and CDR2 FQNNGV. The CDR3 length is 15 residues. V was trimmed by 6 bases and J by 0 bases, leaving 14 bases between them. The CDR3 sequence is CASSTIDRANYGYTF. In DNA, the CDR3 is TGTGCCAGCAGTACCATCGACAGAGCTAACTATGGCTACACCTTC. The complete variable domain, with remaining parts taken from reference TRBV11-2 and TRBJ1-2, reads EAGVAQSPRYKIIEKRQSVAFWCNPISGHATLYWYQQILGQGPKLLIQFQNNGVVDDSQLPKDRFSAERLKGVDSTLKIQPAKLEDSAVYLCASSTIDRANYGYTFGSGTRLTVV.

The J gene is TRBJ1-6, the V gene TRBV5-6, with a tentative D call TRBD1 (6 bases). V lost 3 bases to trimming and J lost 14 bases, with 21 bases between them. The germline CDR1 and CDR2 sequences are SGHDT and YYEEEE. The CDR3 runs to 15 residues. The CDR3 protein is CASSWTAEFQFTLHF. DNA for the CDR3: TGTGCCAGCAGCTGGACAGCGGAGTTTCAATTCACCCTCCACTTT. Based on the CDR3 plus reference TRBV5-6 and TRBJ1-6, the full variable domain is DAGVTQSPTHLIKTRGQQVTLRCSPKSGHDTVSWYQQALGQGPQFIFQYYEEEERQRGNFPDRFSGHQFPNYSSELNVNALLLGDSALYLCASSWTAEFQFTLHFGNGTRLTVT.

The chain links TRBV10-2 to TRBJ1-6; 7 nucleotides align to TRBD1. CDR3 length: 15 amino acids. Germline V gene data show CDR1 as WSHSY and CDR2 as SAAADI. The J segment lost 6 bases and the V segment lost 5 bases, leaving 7 bases of the junction unmatched. This chain's CDR3 is CASSIQGRGNSPLHF. CDR3 nucleotide sequence: TGCGCCAGCAGTATACAGGGGAGAGGTAATTCACCCCTCCACTTT.

V gene TRBV18 combines with J gene TRBJ2-3; 7 bases are shared with TRBD1. The CDR3 is 15 residues long. Trimming removed 4 bases from V and 4 bases from J; junction bases left unmatched: 8. Looked up from germline, CDR1 is KGHSH and CDR2 is LQKENI. The CDR3 coding sequence is TGTGCCAGCTCACTGGACAGGCTAACTTCAGATACGCAGTATTTT. It is translated as CASSLDRLTSDTQYF.

The V call is TRBV9, the J call TRBJ1-6; D is possibly TRBD1 (5 bases). This CDR3 comprises 13 residues. CDR1 SGDLS and CDR2 YYNGEE come from the germline V gene. V was trimmed by 3 bases and J by 8 bases, leaving 9 bases between them. This chain's CDR3 is CASSARQYSPLHF. The CDR3 coding sequence is TGTGCCAGCAGCGCCAGACAGTATTCACCCCTCCACTTT. Combining the CDR3 with reference TRBV9 and TRBJ1-6 gives the whole variable domain DSGVTQTPKHLITATGQRVTLRCSPRSGDLSVYWYQQSLDQGLQFLIQYYNGEERAKGNILERFSAQQFPDLHSELNLSSLELGDSALYFCASSARQYSPLHFGNGTRLTVT.

This clone has a single count. The rearrangement uses TRBV28 and TRBJ1-5; perhaps TRBD1 as D (6 bases). V was trimmed by 5 bases and J by 5 bases, leaving 19 bases between them. This CDR3 has 16 residues. Germline assignment: CDR1 MDHEN and CDR2 SYDVKM. CDR3 in amino acids: CASSPYGTSIHQPQHF. The CDR3 bases are TGTGCCAGCAGTCCCTACGGGACATCGATTCATCAGCCCCAGCATTTT.

DNA of the CDR3: TGTGCCATCAGGCCGGACAGGGGGCTACTTAACTATGGCTACACCTTC. Amino acid sequence: CAIRPDRGLLNYGYTF. V usage is TRBV10-3 and J usage is TRBJ1-2; 11 bases match TRBD1. Germline values: CDR1 ENHRY, CDR2 SYGVKD. The CDR3 covers 16 residues. V dropped 6 bases and J dropped 1; count of bases not matched to a gene: 7.

V gene TRBV27 combines with J gene TRBJ2-5; 10 bases align to TRBD1. With V trimmed by 2 bases and J by 4 bases, 4 bases remained unmatched. The CDR3 loop spans 15 amino acids. Germline CDR1 and CDR2: MNHEY and SMNVEV (reference sequence). This chain's CDR3 is CASSLRRDRGETQYF. CDR3 nucleotides: TGTGCCAGCAGTTTAAGGAGGGACAGGGGAGAGACCCAGTACTTC.

The gene calls are TRBV4-3 and TRBJ2-3; 9 nucleotides match TRBD2. J gave up 3 bases and V 0 bases, and 13 bases lay outside the gene matches. The CDR3 sequence is 19 residues long. CDR1 is LGHNA, CDR2 YSLEER, per germline. The CDR3 spells CASSQDSVAGVGETDTQYF. The CDR3 nucleotides read TGCGCCAGCAGCCAAGATTCAGTAGCGGGAGTGGGTGAGACAGATACGCAGTATTTT.

The table lists this clone with a count of one. V and J are TRBV6-5 and TRBJ2-1; TRBD2 matches 14 bases. V was clipped by 6 bases and J by 7 bases; unmatched bases: 5. Per germline, CDR1 MNHEY and CDR2 SVGAGI. The CDR3 contains 15 residues. DNA of the CDR3: TGTGCCAGCAGCTCCGGACTAGCGGGGGGTAATGAGCAGTTCTTC. Protein product: CASSSGLAGGNEQFF.

This clone was counted once. The J gene is TRBJ2-5, the V gene TRBV2, with 10 bases aligning to TRBD1. V lost 6 bases to trimming and J lost 5 bases; unmatched junction nucleotides: 9. There are 15 residues in the CDR3. Per germline, CDR1 SNHLY and CDR2 FYNNEI. The CDR3 nucleotides are TGTGCCAGCAGCCTGGGACAGGGGTCCGGGGAGACCCAGTACTTC. Its translation is CASSLGQGSGETQYF. Complete variable domain (other parts from reference TRBV2 and TRBJ2-5): EPEVTQTPSHQVTQMGQEVILRCVPISNHLYFYWYRQILGQKVEFLVSFYNNEISEKSEIFDDQFSVERPDGSNFTLKIRSTKLEDSAMYFCASSLGQGSGETQYFGPGTRLLVL.

Here the CDR3 DNA reads TGTGCCAGCAGCTTAGCCAGAGGGGAGCCGGGACAGCGAAAGATTAATGAAAAACTGTTTTTT. This encodes CASSLARGEPGQRKINEKLFF. The V call is TRBV7-8, the J call TRBJ1-4; 7 bases agree with TRBD1. The CDR3 is made up of 21 amino acids. V dropped 0 bases and J dropped 4; count of bases not matched to a gene: 20. CDR1 is SGHVS, CDR2 FQNEAQ, per germline.

This rearrangement joins TRBV7-3 to TRBJ2-2, with D possibly being TRBD1 (6 bases). Germline V gives CDR1 SGHTA, CDR2 FQGTGA. The CDR3 spans 14 residues. Trimming took off 5 bases at V and 5 bases at J, with 12 bases between the two ends. DNA for the CDR3: TGTGCCAGCAGCCCCGTGGGGGCTACCGGGGAGCTGTTTTTT. It yields the protein CASSPVGATGELFF.

The V and J genes are TRBV7-9 and TRBJ1-4; D may be TRBD1 (5 bases). Germline V CDR1 and CDR2: SEHNR, FQNEAQ (reference sequence). This CDR3 has 15 residues. V gave up 1 base and J gave up 8 bases, with 14 bases separating them. DNA for the CDR3: TGTGCCAGCAGCTTAGGGATCAGGGTGGCGGAAAAACTGTTTTTT. Amino acids: CASSLGIRVAEKLFF.

J is TRBJ2-7 and V is TRBV27; 10 bases line up with TRBD1. Germline assignment: CDR1 MNHEY and CDR2 SMNVEV (reference sequence). V shed 3 bases and J 6 bases; nucleotides not matched to a gene: 8. The CDR3 runs to 15 residues. The CDR3 loop is CASSFLGTGALEQYF. The CDR3 DNA sequence: TGTGCCAGCAGTTTCCTAGGGACAGGGGCCCTCGAGCAGTACTTC.

The J gene is TRBJ1-6, the V gene TRBV7-9, with D tentatively TRBD1 (5 bases). The CDR3 extends over 14 amino acids. Trimming shortened V by 3 bases and J by 5 bases, and 8 bases separated the two germline ends. CDR1 is SEHNR and CDR2 is FQNEAQ in the germline V gene (reference sequence). The DNA for the CDR3 is TGTGCCAGCAGCTTTGGGGGGAATAATTCACCCCTCCACTTT. Its translation: CASSFGGNNSPLHF.

This clone was counted between two and nine times. The chain has TRBV18 and TRBJ1-3, with D perhaps TRBD1 (6 bases). Germline V lookup: CDR1 KGHSH, CDR2 LQKENI. The CDR3 has 14 amino acids. Trimming removed 6 bases from V and 0 bases from J, with 9 bases in between. CDR3 nucleotides: TGTGCCAGCTCGAAAGGGGGCTCTGGAAACACCATATATTTT. Translating gives CASSKGGSGNTIYF.

J is TRBJ2-3 and V is TRBV11-3, with D unresolved. Trimming left V 2 bases short and J 0 bases short, with 6 bases between. Germline V CDR1 and CDR2: SGHNT, YENEEA. The CDR3 is 14 residues long. CDR3 amino acids: CASSLMGSTDTQYF. CDR3 DNA: TGTGCCAGCAGCTTAATGGGCAGCACAGATACGCAGTATTTT.

V and J are TRBV10-2 and TRBJ1-6, with D uncertain. Germline V lookup: CDR1 WSHSY, CDR2 SAAADI. The V end lost 5 bases, the J end lost 8 bases, and 10 bases lay between the germline ends. The CDR3 loop spans 13 amino acids. The CDR3 loop reads CASSYRQDSPLHF. CDR3 nucleotides: TGCGCCAGCAGTTACAGACAAGATTCACCCCTCCACTTT.

This clone occurred a few times. The V gene is TRBV19, the J gene TRBJ2-7; 8 bases are a match to TRBD2. Germline-derived CDR1 and CDR2 are LNHDA and SQIVND (reference sequence). The CDR3 runs 13 residues. V trimming: 3 bases; J trimming: 6 bases; junction bases outside the gene matches: 4. This CDR3 is CASSMGLVSEQYF. DNA of the CDR3: TGTGCCAGTAGTATGGGACTAGTATCCGAGCAGTACTTC.